This TCR beta chain appears in the sequencing data of a study of blood T cell repertoires in COVID-19. Study overall: The United States, Italy and Spain were the sources of the acute and convalescent COVID-19 samples. From T cells, B-cell-depleted T cells, or PBMCs came the material, which was cDNA or gDNA.

As handled by the study authors: Estimation of nucleated cell counts was performed using reference gene primer amplification. TCRdb keeps only in-frame clones here, not all; method: immunoSEQ multiplex PCR. That table gives V, J and clone size, and the DNA gave D and trimming. The profile shows 160,000 or so clones, 88% of them singletons. V lost 0 bases to trimming and J lost 4 bases; unmatched junction nucleotides: 2. Germline assignment: CDR1 SGHRS and CDR2 YFSETQ. The CDR3 spans 16 residues. Sequencing input: peripheral blood. The clonotype was recovered from a woman aged 70 to 79 with acute or convalescent COVID-19. The chain employs TRBV5-1 and TRBJ2-5; 14 bases align to TRBD2. The CDR3 sequence: CASSLEGTSGGETQYF. CDR3 DNA: TGCGCCAGCAGCTTGGAGGGGACTAGCGGGGGAGAGACCCAGTACTTC.